The clone carrying this TCR beta chain was seen a handful of times. MiXCR, run by TCRdb on the 5' RACE reads, gives a single entry per CDR3 protein. The sample includes approximately 330,000 distinct CDR3 sequences, about 12% seen only once; the top ten take 3.2%. These data are taken from a study of T cells after yellow fever vaccination. This CDR3 has 15 residues. Losses at the gene ends were 3 bases for V and 5 bases for J; bases not matched to a gene: 11. Germline loops: CDR1 SGHRS, CDR2 YFSETQ. This receptor was taken from a man younger than 30 who received the YFV17D yellow fever vaccine. The V call is TRBV5-1, the J call TRBJ2-7; 7 positions agree with TRBD1. Sequenced here: CD4+ T cells sorted from PBMCs, sampled 15 days after the yellow fever booster vaccination. CDR3 region: CASSSLRQGRDEQYF. The CDR3 DNA reads as TGCGCCAGCAGCTCGCTTAGACAGGGCCGCGACGAGCAGTACTTC. The whole variable domain, filled in from reference TRBV5-1 and TRBJ2-7, reads KAGVTQTPRYLIKTRGQQVTLSCSPISGHRSVSWYQQTPGQGLQFLFEYFSETQRNKGNFPGRFSGRQFSNSRSEMNVSTLELGDSALYLCASSSLRQGRDEQYFGPGTRLTVT.